This T cell receptor beta chain was recovered during a study of radiation and T cells in renal cell carcinoma. Study-level results: From baseline, blood top tumor clonotypes peaked at 2 weeks post-radiation.

Clones were sequenced by immunoSEQ multiplex PCR, and TCRdb holds only the in-frame ones, with some missing. This sample yields roughly 86,000 clones, of which about 82% are seen a single time; roughly a tenth belongs to the top ten. CDR1 LNHDA and CDR2 SQIVND come from the germline V gene (reference sequence). V trimming: 1 base; J trimming: 4 bases; junction bases outside the gene matches: 0. The CDR3 covers 15 residues. Indicated time point: blood 4 weeks post-SBRT, at nephrectomy. The treatment was: 15 Gy SBRT to primary tumor, nephrectomy 4 weeks later. Nephrectomy followed 15 Gy stereotactic body radiation by 4 weeks. Serial blood draws occurred at baseline and 2 and 4 weeks post-SBRT. Details on this clone: Its antigen is as yet unknown.

The receptor comes from a man aged 50-60 years with renal cell carcinoma. The chain has TRBV19 and TRBJ2-3, with 12 positions matching TRBD2. The sequencing here drew on blood, taken from a patient whose treatment included radiotherapy and nephrectomy. CDR3 residues: CASSIGLAGADTQYF. DNA of the CDR3: TGTGCCAGTAGTATAGGACTAGCGGGGGCAGATACGCAGTATTTT.